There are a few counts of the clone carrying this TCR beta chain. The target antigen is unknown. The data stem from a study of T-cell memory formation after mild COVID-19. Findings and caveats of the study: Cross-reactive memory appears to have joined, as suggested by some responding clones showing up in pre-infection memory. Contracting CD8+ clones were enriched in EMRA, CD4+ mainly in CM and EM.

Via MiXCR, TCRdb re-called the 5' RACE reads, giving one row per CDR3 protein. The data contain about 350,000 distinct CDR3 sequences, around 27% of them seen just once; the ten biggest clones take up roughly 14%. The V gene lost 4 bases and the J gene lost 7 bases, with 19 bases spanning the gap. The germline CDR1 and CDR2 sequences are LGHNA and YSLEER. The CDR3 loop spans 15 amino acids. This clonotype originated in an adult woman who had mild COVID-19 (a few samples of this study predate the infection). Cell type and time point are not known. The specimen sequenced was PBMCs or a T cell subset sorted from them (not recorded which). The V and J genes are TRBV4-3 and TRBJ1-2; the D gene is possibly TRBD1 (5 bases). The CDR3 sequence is CASSPETRQGGGYTF. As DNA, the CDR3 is TGCGCCAGCAGCCCCGAGACTCGCCAGGGTGGTGGCTACACCTTC.